These 3 T cell receptor beta chains were sequenced from one sample in a study of cytomegalovirus exposure and HLA in healthy donors. The study ran its PCR with 60 Vbeta and 13 Jbeta primers. The assay was immunoSEQ multiplex PCR, and TCRdb's table has in-frame clones only and misses some. Among fewer than 150,000 clones listed, about two thirds were seen once. Sequencing used PBMCs. The receptors were gathered from a middle-aged woman in good health and CMV-seropositive.

This clone is a singleton in its sample. V is TRBV6-5 and J is TRBJ1-2; 7 bases are a match to TRBD1. CDR1 is MNHEY, CDR2 SVGAGI, per germline. The junction had 7 bases not matched to a gene; V was cut back by 1 base and J by 2 bases. The CDR3 runs to 16 residues. The CDR3 region is CASSYYRGGRNYGYTF. The CDR3 DNA follows: TGTGCCAGCAGTTACTACAGGGGAGGACGGAACTATGGCTACACCTTC.

This sequence joins TRBV7-9 and TRBJ1-4, with D possibly being TRBD1 (5 bases). Germline V gives CDR1 SEHNR, CDR2 FQNEAQ (reference sequence). The CDR3 length is 13 residues. V was trimmed by 5 bases and J by 6 bases, leaving 10 bases between them. In DNA form, the CDR3 reads TGTGCCAGCAGCCCCTGGGGGGATGAAAAACTGTTTTTT. Its translation: CASSPWGDEKLFF.

The chain uses TRBV2 and TRBJ2-1; the D gene is possibly TRBD2 (6 bases). V shed 6 bases and J shed 7 bases, with 10 bases lying between them. CDR1 and CDR2 (germline): SNHLY, FYNNEI. The length of the CDR3 is 12 residues. CDR3 protein: CASRGGGNEQFF. CDR3 DNA sequence: TGTGCCAGCAGGGGGGGAGGAAATGAGCAGTTCTTC. Based on the CDR3 plus reference TRBV2 and TRBJ2-1, the full variable domain is EPEVTQTPSHQVTQMGQEVILRCVPISNHLYFYWYRQILGQKVEFLVSFYNNEISEKSEIFDDQFSVERPDGSNFTLKIRSTKLEDSAMYFCASRGGGNEQFFGPGTRLTVL.